Below, 18 T cell receptor beta chains from the same sample are listed, as sequenced in a study of Graves' ophthalmopathy and Graves' hyperthyroidism. The study amplified TCR beta CDR3 regions using RNA transcripts. First-round RT-PCR with HTBI primers preceded a second-round multiplex PCR. MiXCR was run by TCRdb on the multiplex PCR reads, yielding one entry per CDR3 protein. The sample consists of approximately 1.2 million distinct CDR3 sequences, approximately 35% of them appearing once. What was sequenced was peripheral blood or thyroid tissue (not recorded which). These receptors were taken from an adult man with Graves' hyperthyroidism.

This clonotype was picked up many times. This chain connects TRBV27 to TRBJ1-5, with D perhaps TRBD1 (5 bases). Between the trimmed V and J ends, which lost 5 bases and 4 bases, there was a span of 9 bases. This CDR3 comprises 13 residues. The V gene's germline CDR1 is MNHEY and CDR2 SMNVEV (reference sequence). For the CDR3, the DNA is TGTGCCAGCAGTGAATGGGGGAATCAGCCCCAGCATTTT. As protein: CASSEWGNQPQHF.

This clonotype was recorded many times. V and J are TRBV12-3 or TRBV12-4 and TRBJ1-5; no reliable D call. The CDR3 has 14 residues. Trimming removed 6 bases at V and 1 base at J, with 10 bases between. The CDR3 is CASSFSGSNQPQHF. CDR3 coding DNA: TGTGCCAGCAGCTTTAGCGGGAGCAATCAGCCCCAGCATTTT.

In DNA, the CDR3 is TGCGCCAGCAGCTTTCCCCAGCCCCAGCATTTT. Translated, it gives CASSFPQPQHF. The chain uses TRBV5-1 and TRBJ1-5; D ambiguous. The CDR3 contains 11 residues. Looked up from germline, CDR1 is SGHRS and CDR2 is YFSETQ. The V end lost 2 bases, the J end lost 7 bases, and 4 bases lay between the germline ends.

This clonotype has just one count. The chain joins TRBV7-9 to TRBJ1-6; D unresolved. V lost 5 bases to trimming and J lost 0 bases, with 17 bases between them. Germline loops: CDR1 SEHNR, CDR2 FQNEAQ (reference sequence). This CDR3 region has 18 residues. The chain's CDR3 is CASSPTSYSSSYNSPLHF. CDR3 coding DNA: TGTGCCAGCAGCCCAACTAGTTACTCAAGCTCCTATAATTCACCCCTCCACTTT.

The V gene is TRBV29-1, the J gene TRBJ2-2; 10 bases align to TRBD1. J lost 3 bases, V lost 6 bases, and 7 bases had no gene match. The CDR3 length is 15 residues. The germline V gene has CDR1 SQVTM and CDR2 ANQGSEA. CDR3 sequence: CSVLMGTGDTGELFF. DNA of the CDR3: TGCAGCGTCCTGATGGGGACAGGGGACACCGGGGAGCTGTTTTTT.

This chain joins TRBV6-5 and TRBJ1-5, with TRBD1 as a possible D gene (5 bases). The CDR3 sequence is 14 residues long. CDR1 and CDR2 from the germline V gene are MNHEY and SVGAGI. V was clipped by 4 bases and J by 3 bases, with 10 bases between them. CDR3 in DNA: TGTGCCAGCAGTTCAGCAGGGAACAATCAGCCCCAGCATTTT. Amino acid sequence: CASSSAGNNQPQHF.

This clonotype was observed at least ten times. J is TRBJ2-3 and V is TRBV7-6; D remains ambiguous. CDR3 length: 17 residues. Trimming stripped 1 base from V and 2 bases from J, with 16 bases between. CDR1 and CDR2 from the germline V gene are SGHVS and FNYEAQ. The CDR3 is CASSLGQALSNTDTQYF. CDR3 sequence (DNA): TGTGCCAGCAGCTTAGGGCAGGCCTTATCCAACACAGATACGCAGTATTTT.

This clonotype was observed many times. The rearrangement joins TRBV28 to TRBJ1-5; D uncertain. CDR3 size: 13 residues. Trimming shortened V by 5 bases and J by 4 bases, and 9 bases separated the two germline ends. Germline values: CDR1 MDHEN, CDR2 SYDVKM. CDR3 sequence: CASSPFLNQPQHF. CDR3 bases: TGTGCCAGCAGTCCATTCCTAAATCAGCCCCAGCATTTT.

This clonotype was observed at least ten times. The genes are TRBV24-1 and TRBJ1-3, with D hard to call. The CDR3 has 17 amino acids. The V and J ends lost 1 base and 1 base respectively, with 13 bases between them. Germline V gives CDR1 KGHDR, CDR2 SFDVKD. In DNA, the CDR3 is TGTGCCACCAGTGATTTTGTAAGGGTTGCATCTGGAAACACCATATATTTT. Residues: CATSDFVRVASGNTIYF.

The V call is TRBV29-1, the J call TRBJ1-2; no reliable D call. The V end was cut by 8 bases, the J end by 3 bases, with 10 bases between. CDR1 and CDR2 (germline): SQVTM, ANQGSEA. This CDR3 contains 11 residues. The DNA of the CDR3 is TGCAGCTTACCGGCGGACTATGGCTACACCTTC. This sequence encodes CSLPADYGYTF.

This clonotype has a count of ten or more. The rearrangement joins TRBV7-2 to TRBJ2-5; 7 bases are shared with TRBD1. The CDR3 length is 16 residues. Losses at the gene ends were 1 base for V and 2 bases for J; bases not matched to a gene: 7. CDR1 and CDR2 from the germline V gene are SGHTA and FQGNSA. CDR3 sequence reads: CASSLVSGQRQETQYF. CDR3 sequence (DNA): TGTGCCAGCAGCTTAGTTTCGGGACAGAGGCAAGAGACCCAGTACTTC.

J is TRBJ2-5 and V is TRBV5-6; 13 bases agree with TRBD2. The germline gives CDR1 SGHDT, CDR2 YYEEEE. This CDR3 contains 16 residues. The ends lost 3 bases at V and 5 bases at J; junction bases unmatched: 7. The CDR3: CASSSGLAGELETQYF. In DNA form, the CDR3 reads TGTGCCAGCAGCTCCGGACTAGCGGGAGAGTTGGAGACCCAGTACTTC.

The rearrangement links TRBV30 to TRBJ1-3; D gene ambiguous. V was trimmed by 7 bases and J by 4 bases, leaving 5 bases between them. Germline V gene lookup returns CDR1 GTSNPN and CDR2 SVGIG (reference sequence). CDR3 length: 10 residues. As DNA, the CDR3 is TGTGCCTTCCAAGGAAACACCATATATTTT. Translation: CAFQGNTIYF.

The genes are TRBV19 and TRBJ1-5; 8 nucleotides align to TRBD1. CDR1 LNHDA and CDR2 SQIVND come from the germline V gene (reference sequence). CDR3 length: 16 residues. The ends lost 5 bases at V and 11 bases at J; junction bases unmatched: 17. The CDR3 DNA sequence: TGTGCCAGTAGTCGTGATTTTGATCTGGGACAGGTCTCCCAGCATTTT. It specifies CASSRDFDLGQVSQHF.

On this clonotype: This may stem from a read error, because a much larger clone lies one nucleotide away. The DNA for the CDR3 is TGCGCCAGCAGCCAAGATTGTGATAGGGTGAATGGCTACACCTTC. The encoded protein is CASSQDCDRVNGYTF. V usage is TRBV4-3 and J usage is TRBJ1-2; no reliable D call. This CDR3 region has 15 residues. V was pared by 0 bases and J by 6 bases, with 14 bases between. Germline V lookup: CDR1 LGHNA, CDR2 YSLEER.

Remarks on this clonotype: This may be a read error: a much more frequent sequence differs by one nucleotide. The gene calls are TRBV4-3 and TRBJ1-5, with a possible D match to TRBD1 (5 bases). Germline V gene sequence: CDR1 LGHNA, CDR2 YSLEER. This CDR3 is 13 amino acids long. This CDR3 reads CASGQGVAEPQHF. In DNA, the CDR3 is TGCGCCAGCGGCCAAGGGGTCGCGGAGCCCCAGCATTTT.

The chain employs TRBV12-3 or TRBV12-4 and TRBJ1-1; D not certain. V shed 7 bases and J shed 1 base, with 10 bases lying between them. This CDR3 spans 13 amino acids. The DNA for the CDR3 is TGTGCCAGCACCTTGAAGGGGAACACTGAAGCTTTCTTT. Translated: CASTLKGNTEAFF.

The chain joins TRBV4-3 to TRBJ2-5; 7 nucleotides match TRBD2. V lost 0 bases and J lost 7; bases outside the gene matches: 8. The CDR3 runs 15 residues. Germline V gene data show CDR1 as LGHNA and CDR2 as YSLEER. CDR3 loop: CASSQDGGFRSTQYF. The CDR3 DNA follows: TGCGCCAGCAGCCAAGACGGGGGGTTTCGCTCGACCCAGTACTTC.